The 27 T cell receptor beta chains reported below all come from one sample, sequenced in a study of human T cells and chemical hapten exposure. The time point is: patch test 3, about 24 weeks after DPC sensitization. Regarding treatment: therapeutic diphenylcyclopropenone sensitization with weekly scalp DPC. One entry per CDR3 protein results from TCRdb running MiXCR on the RACE reads. The sample carries about 120,000 distinct CDR3 sequences, about 11% recorded once. The sample consisted of whole blood, taken in connection with sensitization to the hapten diphenylcyclopropenone (DPC). These receptors originate from a woman aged 50 to 60 with alopecia areata. Some clones in this sample may be carry-over from other donors' samples.

This clonotype was detected a few times. The chain couples TRBV28 to TRBJ1-5; D is perhaps TRBD1 (6 bases). This CDR3 is built from 14 residues. Trimming took 6 bases from V and 7 from J, leaving 16 bases between them. Germline CDR1 reads MDHEN; CDR2 reads SYDVKM. The CDR3 sequence is CASSSTGARQPQHF. The DNA for the CDR3 is TGTGCCAGCAGCTCGACGGGGGCCCGCCAGCCCCAGCATTTT.

This clonotype has ten or more counts. V gene TRBV29-1 combines with J gene TRBJ2-6; possibly TRBD2 for D (5 bases). The CDR3 runs 14 residues. V lost 5 bases and J lost 1, with 9 bases in between. CDR1 and CDR2 from the germline V gene are SQVTM and ANQGSEA. CDR3 loop: CSVLLASGANVLTF. The CDR3 bases are TGCAGCGTTCTCCTAGCATCTGGGGCCAACGTCCTGACTTTC.

This clonotype was counted only a few times. The V call is TRBV6-1, the J call TRBJ2-2; D is undetermined. The V end was cut by 5 bases, the J end by 3 bases, with 7 bases between. The CDR3 is 13 residues long. Germline values: CDR1 MNHNS, CDR2 SASEGT. The CDR3 is CASSRHYTGELFF. The DNA for the CDR3 is TGTGCCAGCAGTCGACATTACACCGGGGAGCTGTTTTTT.

The chain recombines TRBV10-3 with TRBJ1-1; 7 bases are shared with TRBD1. CDR1 and CDR2 (germline): ENHRY, SYGVKD. CDR3 size: 14 residues. The junction had 6 bases not matched to a gene; V was cut back by 4 bases and J by 4 bases. For the CDR3, the DNA is TGTGCCATCAGTGGTACAGGGGTCGGCACTGAAGCTTTCTTT. It codes for CAISGTGVGTEAFF.

This clonotype showed up just a few times. The chain employs TRBV12-3 or TRBV12-4 and TRBJ2-4; no definite D call. The CDR3 totals 17 residues. Trimming stripped 5 bases from V and 1 base from J, with 18 bases between. CDR3 loop: CASSLDPSRAAKNIQYF. The CDR3 bases are TGTGCCAGCAGTCTTGATCCCTCAAGGGCGGCCAAAAACATTCAGTACTTC.

The chain employs TRBV6-1 and TRBJ1-5, with TRBD1 as a possible D gene (5 bases). Between the trimmed V and J ends, which lost 1 base and 6 bases, there was a span of 13 bases. The V gene's germline CDR1 is MNHNS and CDR2 SASEGT. The CDR3 has 15 amino acids. The CDR3 DNA sequence: TGTGCCAGCAGTGAAGTCAGGGAGGTTGGTCAGCCCCAGCATTTT. Protein: CASSEVREVGQPQHF.

A word on this clonotype: One junction end does not reproduce the germline sequence, and a read error may be involved. The chain links TRBV20-1 to TRBJ1-1; D is unclear. Germline assignment: CDR1 DFQATT and CDR2 SNEGSKA (reference sequence). The CDR3 loop spans 16 amino acids. CDR3 in DNA: TGCAGTGCCACCCCGGCAGGTGGGCGGCGGAACACTGAAACTTTCTTT. Protein product: CSATPAGGRRNTETFF.

This clonotype occurred a few times. The chain links TRBV13 to TRBJ2-6; 7 bases fit TRBD1. Losses at the gene ends were 8 bases for V and 2 bases for J; bases not matched to a gene: 9. Germline CDR1 PRHDT, CDR2 FYEKMQ (reference sequence). The length of the CDR3 is 16 residues. CDR3 coding DNA: TGTGCCAGCGTTGACAGGGAAGGTGCTGGGGCCAACGTCCTGACTTTC. Translating gives CASVDREGAGANVLTF. Full variable domain (outside the CDR3, taken from reference TRBV13 and TRBJ2-6): AAGVIQSPRHLIKEKRETATLKCYPIPRHDTVYWYQQGPGQDPQFLISFYEKMQSDKGSIPDRFSAQQFSDYHSELNMSSLELGDSALYFCASVDREGAGANVLTFGAGSRLTVL.

The gene calls are TRBV29-1 and TRBJ1-1; D perhaps matches TRBD1 (5 bases). V was pared by 7 bases and J by 4 bases, with 16 bases between. This CDR3 is built from 13 residues. In germline, CDR1 is SQVTM, CDR2 ANQGSEA. This chain's CDR3 is CSADGGRGTEAFF. The CDR3, as DNA: TGCAGCGCGGACGGGGGTCGCGGCACTGAAGCTTTCTTT. Together with reference TRBV29-1 and TRBJ1-1, the CDR3 gives the full variable domain: SAVISQKPSRDICQRGTSLTIQCQVDSQVTMMFWYRQQPGQSLTLIATANQGSEATYESGFVIDKFPISRPNLTFSTLTVSNMSPEDSSIYLCSADGGRGTEAFFGQGTRLTVV.

This clonotype was picked up a small number of times. J is TRBJ2-1 and V is TRBV27; TRBD1 aligns across 8 bases. CDR3 length: 14 amino acids. In germline, CDR1 is MNHEY, CDR2 SMNVEV (reference sequence). Trimming at V came to 3 bases and at J to 7 bases, leaving 5 bases not matched to a gene. The CDR3 region has the DNA TGTGCCAGCAGTTTGCAGGGGGCGTGGAATGAGCAGTTCTTC. Translated, it gives CASSLQGAWNEQFF.

In its sample, this clonotype was seen a few times. The chain employs TRBV2 and TRBJ2-5, with a possible D match to TRBD2 (6 bases). Germline CDR1 SNHLY, CDR2 FYNNEI. The CDR3 has 14 residues. V shed 6 bases and J shed 2 bases, with 13 bases lying between them. Here the CDR3 DNA reads TGTGCCAGCAGGAGGAGGGACTTACAAGAGACCCAGTACTTC. The encoded protein is CASRRRDLQETQYF.

This clonotype was seen a few times. V usage is TRBV12-3 or TRBV12-4 and J usage is TRBJ2-5, with 9 bases lining up with TRBD1. This CDR3 contains 14 residues. V shed 5 bases, J shed 3 bases, and the junction held 4 bases outside the gene matches. The CDR3 sequence: CASSVRDREETQYF. Here the CDR3 DNA reads TGTGCCAGCAGTGTCCGGGACAGGGAAGAGACCCAGTACTTC.

The chain couples TRBV6-5 to TRBJ2-1; D is unresolved. Germline-derived CDR1 and CDR2 are MNHEY and SVGAGI. V lost 0 bases to trimming and J lost 3 bases, with 6 bases between them. This CDR3 is built from 14 residues. The CDR3 here is CASSYSQDYNEQFF. The CDR3 coding sequence is TGTGCCAGCAGTTACTCCCAGGACTACAATGAGCAGTTCTTC.

This clonotype has more than one count but fewer than ten. V usage is TRBV7-9 and J usage is TRBJ1-5, with D perhaps matching TRBD1 (5 bases). Germline V gives CDR1 SEHNR, CDR2 FQNEAQ (reference sequence). CDR3 length equals 13 residues. Between the trimmed V and J ends, which lost 3 bases and 6 bases, there was a span of 9 bases. The CDR3 DNA sequence: TGTGCCAGCAGCTTGGGGGTCGGTCAGCCCCAGCATTTT. It translates to CASSLGVGQPQHF.

This clonotype was seen a few times. The chain is built from TRBV5-6 and TRBJ2-7, with 11 bases that match TRBD2. CDR3 length: 15 residues. From germline, CDR1 is SGHDT and CDR2 YYEEEE. The junction had 8 bases not matched to a gene; V was cut back by 3 bases and J by 6 bases. The CDR3 is CASSSSGRSPLEQYF. The CDR3 region has the DNA TGTGCCAGCAGCTCTAGCGGGAGGAGCCCTCTCGAGCAGTACTTC.

V gene TRBV12-3 or TRBV12-4 combines with J gene TRBJ1-2, with D tentatively TRBD1 (6 bases). Deletions cut 8 bases from V and 4 bases from J, with 14 bases between. The CDR3 consists of 13 residues. The DNA for the CDR3 is TGTGCCAGCTCCGTCGAGGGGGGCTATGGCTACACCTTC. Protein product: CASSVEGGYGYTF.

This chain uses TRBV6-2 or TRBV6-3 with TRBJ2-3, with 13 bases that match TRBD2. The CDR3 extends over 15 amino acids. CDR1 and CDR2 (germline): MNHEY, SVGEGT. V trimming: 5 bases; J trimming: 8 bases; junction bases outside the gene matches: 7. The CDR3 nucleotides are TGTGCCAGCAGTCCTACGGGACTAGCGGGAAGTACGCAGTATTTT. It yields the protein CASSPTGLAGSTQYF.

The chain couples TRBV14 to TRBJ2-1; D may be TRBD2 (5 bases). The CDR3 spans 15 residues. V lost 4 bases, J lost 0 bases, and 10 bases lay in between. Germline V CDR1 and CDR2: SGHDN, FVKESK. The CDR3 DNA reads as TGTGCCAGCAGCCGCCGGGCGGGCTCCTACAATGAGCAGTTCTTC. Translating gives CASSRRAGSYNEQFF.

This clonotype showed up many times. J is TRBJ2-7 and V is TRBV10-1; 8 nucleotides align to TRBD1. Germline V gives CDR1 WNHNN, CDR2 SYGVQD (reference sequence). The CDR3 contains 15 residues. V trimming: 4 bases; J trimming: 5 bases; junction bases outside the gene matches: 10. The CDR3 region is CASSASLQGAHEQYF. CDR3 sequence (DNA): TGCGCCAGCAGTGCGTCCCTGCAGGGGGCCCACGAGCAGTACTTC.

The gene calls are TRBV14 and TRBJ1-1, with a possible D match to TRBD1 (6 bases). The CDR3 is 12 residues long. Trimming removed 5 bases at V and 7 bases at J, with 11 bases between. Germline lookup yields CDR1 SGHDN and CDR2 FVKESK. This CDR3 is CASSTGHLEAFF. The CDR3 coding sequence is TGTGCCAGCAGCACGGGACACCTTGAAGCTTTCTTT.

The chain couples TRBV7-9 to TRBJ1-2; no reliable D call. This CDR3 has 14 amino acids. V lost 5 bases and J lost 4, with 14 bases in between. Per germline, CDR1 SEHNR and CDR2 FQNEAQ (reference sequence). CDR3 sequence (DNA): TGTGCCAGCAGCCCGGTAGGAGGTGCCTATGGCTACACCTTC. It encodes CASSPVGGAYGYTF. The full variable domain, in which reference TRBV7-9 and TRBJ1-2 provide the parts outside the CDR3, is DTGVSQNPRHKITKRGQNVTFRCDPISEHNRLYWYRQTLGQGPEFLTYFQNEAQLEKSRLLSDRFSAERPKGSFSTLEIQRTEQGDSAMYLCASSPVGGAYGYTFGSGTRLTVV.

This clonotype was counted between two and nine times. The genes are TRBV6-5 and TRBJ1-1, with D possibly being TRBD1 (5 bases). CDR1 and CDR2 from the germline V gene are MNHEY and SVGAGI. V dropped 8 bases and J dropped 6 bases, with 13 bases sitting between them. The CDR3 spans 12 residues. The CDR3 nucleotides read TGTGCCAGCCTAGGAGGGGTCGCTGAAGCTTTCTTT. Translating gives CASLGGVAEAFF.

In this sample, this clonotype turned up many times. V usage is TRBV20-1 and J usage is TRBJ2-7; 7 nucleotides line up with TRBD2. This CDR3 contains 15 residues. The J segment lost 2 bases and the V segment lost 0 bases, leaving 7 bases of the junction unmatched. Germline CDR1 DFQATT, CDR2 SNEGSKA (reference sequence). In DNA form, the CDR3 reads TGCAGTGCTAGAGATTCCCCTAGCGGAACCTACGAGCAGTACTTC. Its translation is CSARDSPSGTYEQYF.

V and J are TRBV7-2 and TRBJ1-5; D is ambiguous. Looked up from germline, CDR1 is SGHTA and CDR2 is FQGNSA. This CDR3 is 16 amino acids long. The V end was cut by 5 bases, the J end by 0 bases, with 14 bases between. In nucleotides, the CDR3 is TGTGCCAGCAGCACCCGCGGCAGGAGTAGCAATCAGCCCCAGCATTTT. Protein product: CASSTRGRSSNQPQHF.

This clonotype has only a few counts. This chain joins TRBV20-1 and TRBJ1-4; a possible D gene is TRBD1 (5 bases). V lost 0 bases and J 8 bases, leaving 16 bases between the germline ends. The CDR3 runs 15 residues. CDR1 DFQATT and CDR2 SNEGSKA come from the germline V gene (reference sequence). In DNA, the CDR3 is TGCAGTGCTAGAGATCTGGGGCAGCTACGGGAAAAACTGTTTTTT. Translated, it gives CSARDLGQLREKLFF.

This clonotype was seen at least ten times. The V gene is TRBV28, the J gene TRBJ2-7; TRBD2 might be the D (5 bases). The V end lost 3 bases, the J end lost 7 bases, and 10 bases lay between the germline ends. The CDR3 consists of 12 residues. Germline V gene data show CDR1 as MDHEN and CDR2 as SYDVKM. The CDR3 DNA follows: TGTGCCAGCAGTTTGAGACCGGGGGAGCAGTACTTC. Amino acids: CASSLRPGEQYF.

There are many counts of this clonotype. The V call is TRBV29-1, the J call TRBJ2-4; either TRBD1 or TRBD2 may fit D (5 bases each). The CDR3 has 15 amino acids. From germline, CDR1 is SQVTM and CDR2 ANQGSEA. Trimming cost V 5 bases and J 1 base, with 15 bases left between them. CDR3 loop: CSVLPFGAAKNIQYF. CDR3 DNA sequence: TGCAGCGTTTTACCTTTCGGGGCGGCCAAAAACATTCAGTACTTC.